Listed below are T cell receptor beta chains from one sample, sequenced in a study of tumor-infiltrating lymphocytes in primary liver carcinoma. TCRdb re-called the multiplex PCR reads with MiXCR, one entry per CDR3 protein. The data hold roughly 100,000 distinct CDR3 sequences, with around 83% observed a single time. The material sequenced was liver tumor tissue from sampling region 3. All receptors come from a man aged 35 to 55 with primary liver carcinoma and hepatitis B virus infection. Each CDR3 is given with its conserved first and last residue. D genes are given only for firm matches. Clone sizes are given selectively: once, few, many, or a class where the clone is expanded.

j_call: TRBJ2-2
v_call: TRBV12-3/TRBV12-4
clone_size: .
d_call: .
cdr3_aa: CARTLVPGELFF
cdr3_nt: TGTGCCAGGACTTTGGTCCCCGGGGAGCTGTTTTTT

j_call: TRBJ2-3
v_call: TRBV29-1
clone_size: .
d_call: TRBD2
cdr3_aa: CSVSGTSGQGNTQYF
cdr3_nt: TGCAGCGTCTCCGGGACTAGCGGTCAGGGAAATACGCAGTATTTT

j_call: TRBJ1-2
v_call: TRBV4-1
clone_size: .
d_call: .
cdr3_aa: CASSQDREKYGYIF
cdr3_nt: TGCGCCAGCAGCCAAGACAGGGAGAAGTATGGCTACATCTTC

j_call: TRBJ2-7
v_call: TRBV12-3/TRBV12-4
clone_size: many
d_call: .
cdr3_aa: CASSSAGPYEQYF
cdr3_nt: TGTGCCAGCAGTTCCGCCGGTCCTTACGAGCAGTACTTC

j_call: TRBJ1-3
v_call: TRBV4-1
clone_size: once
d_call: .
cdr3_aa: CASSLTHVTGSGNRIYF
cdr3_nt: TGCGCCAGCAGCCTCACACATGTTACAGGGTCGGGAAACAGAATATATTTT

j_call: TRBJ2-3
v_call: TRBV11-2
clone_size: few
d_call: .
cdr3_aa: CASSLGIRREGTDTQYF
cdr3_nt: TGTGCCAGCAGCTTAGGGATTCGAAGGGAAGGCACAGATACGCAGTATTTT

j_call: TRBJ2-3
v_call: TRBV12-3/TRBV12-4
clone_size: .
d_call: .
cdr3_aa: CASSSASGRTDTQCF
cdr3_nt: TGTGCCAGCAGTTCTGCGAGCGGACGCACAGACACGCAATGCTTT

j_call: TRBJ1-2
v_call: TRBV4-3
clone_size: .
d_call: TRBD1
cdr3_aa: CASSQTGAGRNCGYTF
cdr3_nt: TGCGCCAGTAGCCAGACAGGGGCAGGGAGGAACTGTGGCTACACCTTC

j_call: TRBJ1-1
v_call: TRBV6-6
clone_size: .
d_call: TRBD1
cdr3_aa: CASNGMAGGNTEAFF
cdr3_nt: TGTGCCAGCAACGGAATGGCAGGGGGCAATACTGAAGCTTTCTTT

j_call: TRBJ1-5
v_call: TRBV29-1
clone_size: .
d_call: TRBD1
cdr3_aa: CSMGTGNQPKHF
cdr3_nt: TGCAGCATGGGGACAGGGAATCAGCCCAAGCATTTT

j_call: TRBJ2-7
v_call: TRBV6-2/TRBV6-3
clone_size: once
d_call: .
cdr3_aa: CANSYPIGLLSSYKQYF
cdr3_nt: TGTGCCAACAGTTACCCGATCGGGCTCCTTAGCTCCTACAAGCAGTATTTC